This TCR beta chain comes out of a study of T cell repertoires and Cas9 in healthy adults. There are 15 residues in the CDR3. This clone is a singleton in its sample. The antigen remains undetermined. The protocol was immunoSEQ multiplex PCR, while the TCRdb copy is restricted to in-frame clones and leaves out a portion. The data contain about 13,000 clones, 75% to 90% of them singletons. Broader study findings: SpCas9-reactive effector T cells were reportedly restrained in vitro by SpCas9-reactive regulatory T cells.

The chain carries TRBV21-1 and TRBJ1-5; the D call of TRBD1 is as the table states it, not checked on the DNA. TRBV21-1 is reported as a pseudogene. The sequence came from a human donor in good health. Sample: Tregs (CD4+, CD25+, CD127-, CD137-, CD154-) from PBMCs; culture status not recorded. CDR3 in amino acids: CASSRDRNSNQPQHF. The DNA for the CDR3 is TGTGCCAGCAGCAGGGACAGGAATAGCAATCAGCCCCAGCATTTT.